The 5 T cell receptor beta chains below all came from one sample that was sequenced in a study of blood T cell repertoires in COVID-19. Using immunoSEQ multiplex PCR, the repertoire was profiled, and TCRdb retains in-frame clones only, with some absent. The profile shows under 140,000 clones, around 82% of them singletons. Sample: peripheral blood. Every receptor here comes from a woman aged 55 to 70 with acute or convalescent COVID-19.

The genes are TRBV18 and TRBJ1-2; 8 bases line up with TRBD1. V was clipped by 3 bases and J by 6 bases; unmatched bases: 6. The CDR3 contains 14 residues. Germline values: CDR1 KGHSH, CDR2 LQKENI. CDR3 sequence: CASSPGQGPNGYTF. DNA of the CDR3: TGTGCCAGCTCACCTGGACAGGGCCCGAATGGCTACACCTTC.

This clone has a handful of counts. The chain is built from TRBV5-4 and TRBJ1-2; D unresolved. The CDR3 is 14 residues long. The germline gives CDR1 SGHNT, CDR2 YYREEE (reference sequence). V shed 0 bases and J shed 0 bases, with 6 bases lying between them. CDR3 DNA sequence: TGTGCCAGCAGCTTGGCCTCGGCTAACTATGGCTACACCTTC. Translation gives CASSLASANYGYTF.

The chain joins TRBV6-6 to TRBJ2-5; TRBD1 aligns across 7 bases. Germline lookup yields CDR1 MNHNY and CDR2 SVGAGI (reference sequence). Trimming cost V 6 bases and J 5 bases; bases outside gene matches: 6. This CDR3 has 13 residues. The CDR3 bases are TGTGCCAGCAGAGACAGGGTTCAGGAGACCCAGTACTTC. This encodes CASRDRVQETQYF.

The chain is built from TRBV18 and TRBJ1-2; possible D gene TRBD1, 6 bases. The CDR3 is 14 amino acids. Trimming left V 4 bases short and J 4 bases short, with 13 bases between. Per the germline V gene, CDR1 is KGHSH and CDR2 is LQKENI. CDR3 in DNA: TGTGCCAGCTCACGAACAGGGTTGGGCTATGGCTACACCTTC. Translation gives CASSRTGLGYGYTF.

The chain has TRBV9 and TRBJ1-4; D is undetermined. CDR3 size: 14 residues. Germline V CDR1 and CDR2: SGDLS, YYNGEE. The V and J ends lost 0 bases and 4 bases respectively, with 7 bases between them. CDR3 sequence (DNA): TGTGCCAGCAGCGTAGGGTCAGATAATGAAAAACTGTTTTTT. Translated: CASSVGSDNEKLFF.